This record concerns one TCR beta chain sequence. At one end, the junction sequence differs from germline, possibly due to a read error. This sample was taken from a study of cytomegalovirus exposure and HLA in healthy donors. CDR1 is MNHEY and CDR2 is SVGAGI in the germline V gene. The CDR3 is 15 amino acids. This PCR relied on a set of 60 Vbeta primers and 13 Jbeta primers. TCRdb's copy holds only in-frame clones and misses some; the assay was immunoSEQ multiplex PCR. The repertoire has 140,000 to 150,000 clones, around two thirds of them found once; the top ten carry 1.5% to 2%. What was sequenced was PBMCs. J is TRBJ1-2 and V is TRBV6-5, with 9 bases that match TRBD1. The sequence was collected from a woman under 30 in good health and CMV-seronegative. CDR3 amino acids: CANSTRDRDNYGYTF. CDR3 DNA sequence: TGTGCCAACAGTACCCGGGACAGGGATAACTATGGCTACACCTTC.